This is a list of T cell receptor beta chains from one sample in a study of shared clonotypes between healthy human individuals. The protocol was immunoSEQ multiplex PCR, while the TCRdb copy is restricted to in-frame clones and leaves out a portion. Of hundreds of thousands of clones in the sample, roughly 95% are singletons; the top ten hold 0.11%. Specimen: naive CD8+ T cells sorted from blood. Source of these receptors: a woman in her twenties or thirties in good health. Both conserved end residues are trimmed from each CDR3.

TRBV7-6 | ASSQGPGNEQF
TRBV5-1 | ASSLDTGYEQY
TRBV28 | ASSLRMEGDTQY
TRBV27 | ASEFAGELF
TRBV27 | ASSLYGVEQY
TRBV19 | ASSIGRYYEQY
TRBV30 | AWRGPWGRQRSQETQY
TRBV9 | ASSVGQYNEQF
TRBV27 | ASSLPGLNTEAF
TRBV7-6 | ASSDGGVAF
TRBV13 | ASSLDSGANVLT
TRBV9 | ASSANRVYNEQF
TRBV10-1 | ASSESKGQGNEQY
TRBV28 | ASSFGGTGYYEQY
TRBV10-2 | ASSAGAFEQY
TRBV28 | ASSGGLAVSYEQY
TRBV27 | ASTPGPYTGELF
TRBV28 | ASSFQVGGPDTQY
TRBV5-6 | ASSLETGGAREQF